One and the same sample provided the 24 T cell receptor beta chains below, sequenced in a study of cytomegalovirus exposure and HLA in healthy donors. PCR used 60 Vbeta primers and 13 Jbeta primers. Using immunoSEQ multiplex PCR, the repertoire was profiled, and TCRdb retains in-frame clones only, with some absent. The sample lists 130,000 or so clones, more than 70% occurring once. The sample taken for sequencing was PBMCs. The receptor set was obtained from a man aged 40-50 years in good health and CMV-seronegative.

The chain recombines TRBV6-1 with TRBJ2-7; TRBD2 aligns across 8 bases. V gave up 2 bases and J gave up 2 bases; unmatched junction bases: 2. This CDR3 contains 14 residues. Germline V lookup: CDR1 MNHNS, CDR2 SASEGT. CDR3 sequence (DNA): TGTGCCAGCAGTGAACTTAGCGGGGCCTACGAGCAGTACTTC. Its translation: CASSELSGAYEQYF.

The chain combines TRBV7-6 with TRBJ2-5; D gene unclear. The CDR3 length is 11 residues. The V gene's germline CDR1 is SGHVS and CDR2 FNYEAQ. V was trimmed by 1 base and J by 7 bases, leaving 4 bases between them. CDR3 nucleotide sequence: TGTGCCAGCAGCTTAGGTCGGACCCAGTACTTC. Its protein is CASSLGRTQYF.

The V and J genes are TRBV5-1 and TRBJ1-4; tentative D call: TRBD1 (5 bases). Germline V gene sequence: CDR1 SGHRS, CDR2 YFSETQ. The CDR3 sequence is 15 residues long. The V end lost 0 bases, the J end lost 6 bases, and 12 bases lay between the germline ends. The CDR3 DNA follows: TGCGCCAGCAGCTTGGTCCCAGGGATGGATGAAAAACTGTTTTTT. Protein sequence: CASSLVPGMDEKLFF. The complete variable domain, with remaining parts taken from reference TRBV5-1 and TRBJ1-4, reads KAGVTQTPRYLIKTRGQQVTLSCSPISGHRSVSWYQQTPGQGLQFLFEYFSETQRNKGNFPGRFSGRQFSNSRSEMNVSTLELGDSALYLCASSLVPGMDEKLFFGSGTQLSVL.

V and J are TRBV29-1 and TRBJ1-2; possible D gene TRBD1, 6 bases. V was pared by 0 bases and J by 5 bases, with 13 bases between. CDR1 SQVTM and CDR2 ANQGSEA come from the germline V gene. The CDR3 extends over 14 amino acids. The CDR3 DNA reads TGCAGCGTTGAAGATCTGAACAGGGAATATGGCTACACCTTC. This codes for CSVEDLNREYGYTF.

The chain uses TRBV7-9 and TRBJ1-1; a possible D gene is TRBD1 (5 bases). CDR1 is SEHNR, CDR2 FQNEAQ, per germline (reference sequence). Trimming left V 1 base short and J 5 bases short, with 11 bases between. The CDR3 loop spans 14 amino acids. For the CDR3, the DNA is TGTGCCAGCAGCTTAGGGGGGGGGAAGACTGAAGCTTTCTTT. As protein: CASSLGGGKTEAFF.

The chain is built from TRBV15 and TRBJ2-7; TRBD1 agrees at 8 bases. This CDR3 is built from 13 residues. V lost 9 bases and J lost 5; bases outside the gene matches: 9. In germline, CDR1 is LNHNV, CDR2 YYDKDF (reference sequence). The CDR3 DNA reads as TGTGCCACTAGAAGGACAGGGTTGGACGAGCAGTACTTC. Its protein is CATRRTGLDEQYF.

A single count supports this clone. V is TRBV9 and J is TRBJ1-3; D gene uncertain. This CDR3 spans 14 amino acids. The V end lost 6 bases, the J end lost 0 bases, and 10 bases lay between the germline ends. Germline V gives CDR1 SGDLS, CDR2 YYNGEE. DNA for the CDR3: TGTGCCAGCAACGCACCGGGCTCTGGAAACACCATATATTTT. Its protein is CASNAPGSGNTIYF.

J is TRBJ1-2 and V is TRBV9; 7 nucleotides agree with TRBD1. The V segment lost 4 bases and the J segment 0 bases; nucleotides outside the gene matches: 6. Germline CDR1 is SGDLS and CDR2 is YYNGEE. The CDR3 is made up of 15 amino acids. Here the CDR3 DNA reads TGTGCCAGCAGCCTTGCCGGACAGGCTAACTATGGCTACACCTTC. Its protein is CASSLAGQANYGYTF.

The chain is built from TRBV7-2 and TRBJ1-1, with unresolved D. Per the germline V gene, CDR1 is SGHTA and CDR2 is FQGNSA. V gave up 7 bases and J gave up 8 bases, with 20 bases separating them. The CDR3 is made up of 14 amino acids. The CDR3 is CASTPPQQFTEAFF. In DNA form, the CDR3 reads TGTGCCAGCACCCCCCCCCAACAGTTTACCGAAGCTTTCTTT.

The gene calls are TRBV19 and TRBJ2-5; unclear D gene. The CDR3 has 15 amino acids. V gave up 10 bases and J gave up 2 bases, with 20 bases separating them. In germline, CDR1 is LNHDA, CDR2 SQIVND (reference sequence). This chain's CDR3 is CATSRTPPVQETQYF. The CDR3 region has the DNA TGTGCCACTTCAAGAACCCCCCCGGTTCAAGAGACCCAGTACTTC.

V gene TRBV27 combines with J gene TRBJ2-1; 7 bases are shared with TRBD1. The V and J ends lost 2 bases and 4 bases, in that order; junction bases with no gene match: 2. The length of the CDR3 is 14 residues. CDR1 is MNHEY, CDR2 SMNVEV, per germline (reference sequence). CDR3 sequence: CASSLDRAYNEQFF. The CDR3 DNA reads TGTGCCAGCAGTTTAGACAGGGCTTACAATGAGCAGTTCTTC.

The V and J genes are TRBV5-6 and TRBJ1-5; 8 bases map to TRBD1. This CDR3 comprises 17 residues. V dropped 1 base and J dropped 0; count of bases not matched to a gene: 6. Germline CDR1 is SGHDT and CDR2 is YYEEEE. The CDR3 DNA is TGTGCCAGCAGCTTGTGGCAGGGGGCGTATAGCAATCAGCCCCAGCATTTT. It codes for CASSLWQGAYSNQPQHF. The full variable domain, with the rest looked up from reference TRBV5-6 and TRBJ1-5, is DAGVTQSPTHLIKTRGQQVTLRCSPKSGHDTVSWYQQALGQGPQFIFQYYEEEERQRGNFPDRFSGHQFPNYSSELNVNALLLGDSALYLCASSLWQGAYSNQPQHFGDGTRLSIL.

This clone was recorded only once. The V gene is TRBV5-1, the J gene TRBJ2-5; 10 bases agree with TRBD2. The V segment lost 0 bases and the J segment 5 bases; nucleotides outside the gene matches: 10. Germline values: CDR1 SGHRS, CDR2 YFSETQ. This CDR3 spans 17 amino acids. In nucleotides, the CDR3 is TGCGCCAGCAGCTTGGCAGCTAGCGGGGGACCCGGGGAGACCCAGTACTTC. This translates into CASSLAASGGPGETQYF.

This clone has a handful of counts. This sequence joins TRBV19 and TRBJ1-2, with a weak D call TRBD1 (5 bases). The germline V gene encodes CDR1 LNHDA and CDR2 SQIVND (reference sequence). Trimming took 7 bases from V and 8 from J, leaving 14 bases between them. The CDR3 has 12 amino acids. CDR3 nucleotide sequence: TGTGCCAGTACCCAGGGTTTGGAAGGCTACACCTTC. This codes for CASTQGLEGYTF.

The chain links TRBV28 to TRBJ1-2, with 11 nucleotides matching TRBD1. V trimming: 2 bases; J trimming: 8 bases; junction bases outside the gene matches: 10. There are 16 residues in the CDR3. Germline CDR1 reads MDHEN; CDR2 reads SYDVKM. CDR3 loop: CASSLSLGQGAGGYTF. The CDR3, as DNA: TGTGCCAGCAGTTTAAGTCTTGGACAGGGGGCAGGCGGCTACACCTTC.

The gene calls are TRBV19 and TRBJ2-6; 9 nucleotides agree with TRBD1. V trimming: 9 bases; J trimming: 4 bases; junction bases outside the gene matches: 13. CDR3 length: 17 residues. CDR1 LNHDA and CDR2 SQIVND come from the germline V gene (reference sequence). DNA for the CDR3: TGTGCCAGCCCACCCTGGGGACAGGGAAGCGGGGCCAACGTCCTGACTTTC. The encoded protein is CASPPWGQGSGANVLTF.

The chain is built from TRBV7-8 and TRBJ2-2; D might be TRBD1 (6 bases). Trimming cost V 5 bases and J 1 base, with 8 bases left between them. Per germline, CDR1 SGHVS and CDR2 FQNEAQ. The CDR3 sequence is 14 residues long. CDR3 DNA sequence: TGTGCCAGCAGCCGGACAGTGAACACCGGGGAGCTGTTTTTT. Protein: CASSRTVNTGELFF.

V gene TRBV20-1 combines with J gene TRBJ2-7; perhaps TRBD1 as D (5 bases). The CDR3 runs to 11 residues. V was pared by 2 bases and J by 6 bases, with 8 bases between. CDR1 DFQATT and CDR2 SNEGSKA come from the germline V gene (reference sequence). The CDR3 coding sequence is TGCAGTGCTAGAACAGGAATCGAGCAGTACTTC. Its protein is CSARTGIEQYF.

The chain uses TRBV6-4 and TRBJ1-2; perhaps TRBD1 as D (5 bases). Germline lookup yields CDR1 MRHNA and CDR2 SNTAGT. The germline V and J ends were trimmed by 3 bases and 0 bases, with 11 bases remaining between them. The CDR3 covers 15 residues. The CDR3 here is CASSDTGYANYGYTF. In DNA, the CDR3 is TGTGCCAGCAGTGATACAGGATACGCTAACTATGGCTACACCTTC.

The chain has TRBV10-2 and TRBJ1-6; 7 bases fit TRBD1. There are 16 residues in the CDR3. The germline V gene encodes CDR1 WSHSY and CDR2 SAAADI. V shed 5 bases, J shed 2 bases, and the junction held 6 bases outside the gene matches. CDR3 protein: CASSSTGTAYNSPLHF. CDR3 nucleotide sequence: TGCGCCAGCAGTTCCACCGGGACAGCCTATAATTCACCCCTCCACTTT.

CDR3 in amino acids: CASSRGQGEAFF. CDR3 DNA: TGTGCCAGCAGCCGGGGACAGGGGGAAGCTTTCTTT. This chain uses TRBV7-9 with TRBJ1-1, with 10 bases lining up with TRBD1. Trimming at V came to 5 bases and at J to 8 bases, leaving 2 bases not matched to a gene. CDR3 size: 12 residues. Germline CDR1 SEHNR, CDR2 FQNEAQ (reference sequence).

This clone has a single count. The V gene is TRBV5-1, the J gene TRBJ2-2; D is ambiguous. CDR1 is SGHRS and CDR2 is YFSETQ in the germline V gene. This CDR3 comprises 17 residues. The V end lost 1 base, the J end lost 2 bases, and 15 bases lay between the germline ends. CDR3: CASSLWYETPNTGELFF. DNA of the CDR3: TGCGCCAGCAGCTTGTGGTACGAGACACCCAACACCGGGGAGCTGTTTTTT.

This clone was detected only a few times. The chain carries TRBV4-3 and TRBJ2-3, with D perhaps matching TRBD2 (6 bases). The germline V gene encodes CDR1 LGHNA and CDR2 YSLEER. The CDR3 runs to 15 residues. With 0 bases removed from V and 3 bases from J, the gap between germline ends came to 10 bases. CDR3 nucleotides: TGCGCCAGCAGCCAAGACGGCGGGGCGACAGATACGCAGTATTTT. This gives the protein CASSQDGGATDTQYF.

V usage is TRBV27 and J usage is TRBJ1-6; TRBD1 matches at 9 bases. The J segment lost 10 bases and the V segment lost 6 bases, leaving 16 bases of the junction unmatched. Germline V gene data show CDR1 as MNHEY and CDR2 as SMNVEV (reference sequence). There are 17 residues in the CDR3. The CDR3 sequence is CASSAEGQGGGYSPLHF. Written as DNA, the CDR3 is TGTGCCAGCAGCGCGGAGGGACAGGGAGGTGGCTACTCACCCCTCCACTTT.